This T cell receptor (beta chain) was documented in a study of technical replicates of blood from several donors. Assay used: immunoSEQ multiplex PCR; TCRdb lists only in-frame clones, some missing. The table lists about 84,000 clones, 97% of them singletons, with around 0.18% in the top ten. This CDR3 comprises 16 residues. The germline gives CDR1 SGHTA, CDR2 FQGTGA. V lost 5 bases and J lost 1, with 14 bases in between. The TCR comes from a human donor in good health. The sequencing sample was made of T cells isolated from PBMCs. V usage is TRBV7-3 and J usage is TRBJ2-2; tentatively, D is TRBD2 (6 bases). The CDR3 nucleotides are TGTGCCAGCAGCCGTCAGGCGGGGCAGAACACCGGGGAGCTGTTTTTT. Residues: CASSRQAGQNTGELFF.